Following are 31 T cell receptor beta chains from one sample sequenced in a study of control samples from healthy donors and cancer patients. The table came from immunoSEQ multiplex PCR; TCRdb's copy has only in-frame clones and leaves some out. This sample has roughly 150,000 clones; over 90% occur once, and the top ten carry 2% to 2.5%. Sequencing input: blood. The receptors were gathered from a man aged 50 to 60 in good health.

The rearrangement uses TRBV19 and TRBJ1-6; 10 positions match TRBD1. V shed 4 bases, J shed 8 bases, and the junction held 2 bases outside the gene matches. There are 14 residues in the CDR3. Germline values: CDR1 LNHDA, CDR2 SQIVND (reference sequence). The CDR3 loop reads CASSTTGGDSPLHF. For the CDR3, the DNA is TGTGCCAGTAGTACGACAGGGGGCGATTCACCCCTCCACTTT. Variable domain in full (rest from reference TRBV19 and TRBJ1-6): DGGITQSPKYLFRKEGQNVTLSCEQNLNHDAMYWYRQDPGQGLRLIYYSQIVNDFQKGDIAEGYSVSREKKESFPLTVTSAQKNPTAFYLCASSTTGGDSPLHFGNGTRLTVT.

V usage is TRBV15 and J usage is TRBJ1-4, with TRBD1 identical over 12 bases. With 9 bases clipped from V and 10 bases from J, the junction kept 6 bases outside the gene matches. CDR3 length equals 13 residues. CDR1 is LNHNV, CDR2 YYDKDF, per germline (reference sequence). The CDR3 region has the DNA TGTGCCACGACCGGGACAGGGGGCCGAAAACTGTTTTTT. It translates to CATTGTGGRKLFF.

This sequence joins TRBV28 and TRBJ2-1, with 8 bases aligning to TRBD2. Germline V gene lookup returns CDR1 MDHEN and CDR2 SYDVKM. The CDR3 sequence is 16 residues long. V was clipped by 3 bases and J by 3 bases; unmatched bases: 7. The CDR3 DNA reads TGTGCCAGCAGTTTTGGCCAGCGGGAGATCTACAATGAGCAGTTCTTC. Residues: CASSFGQREIYNEQFF.

The chain has TRBV7-3 and TRBJ2-5; the D gene is possibly TRBD2 (6 bases). The V gene's germline CDR1 is SGHTA and CDR2 FQGTGA. This CDR3 is built from 13 residues. Trimming stripped 2 bases from V and 5 bases from J, with 9 bases between. CDR3 DNA sequence: TGTGCCAGCAGCTTACTAGCGAGTGAGACCCAGTACTTC. It specifies CASSLLASETQYF. Full variable domain (outside the CDR3, taken from reference TRBV7-3 and TRBJ2-5): GAGVSQTPSNKVTEKGKYVELRCDPISGHTALYWYRQSLGQGPEFLIYFQGTGAADDSGLPNDRFFAVRPEGSVSTLKIQRTERGDSAVYLCASSLLASETQYFGPGTRLLVL.

In this sample, this clone turned up once. The rearrangement uses TRBV18 and TRBJ1-5, with D uncertain. The CDR3 contains 13 residues. Germline V gene sequence: CDR1 KGHSH, CDR2 LQKENI. V was pared by 1 base and J by 6 bases, with 7 bases between. The CDR3 region is CASSPLGSQPQHF. In DNA, the CDR3 is TGTGCCAGCTCACCACTCGGGTCTCAGCCCCAGCATTTT. Drawing the rest from reference TRBV18 and TRBJ1-5, the complete variable domain is NAGVMQNPRHLVRRRGQEARLRCSPMKGHSHVYWYRQLPEEGLKFMVYLQKENIIDESGMPKERFSAEFPKEGPSILRIQQVVRGDSAAYFCASSPLGSQPQHFGDGTRLSIL.

V and J are TRBV10-3 and TRBJ2-7; TRBD2 agrees at 8 bases. CDR3 length: 13 amino acids. Germline loops: CDR1 ENHRY, CDR2 SYGVKD. The V segment lost 6 bases and the J segment 4 bases; nucleotides outside the gene matches: 5. CDR3 residues: CAIRSGSGYEQYF. CDR3 in DNA: TGTGCCATCAGAAGCGGGAGCGGGTACGAGCAGTACTTC.

This clone was seen a few times. The J gene is TRBJ1-6, the V gene TRBV7-2; a possible D gene is TRBD1 (6 bases). Germline V gene lookup returns CDR1 SGHTA and CDR2 FQGNSA. This CDR3 comprises 14 residues. Trimming took off 3 bases at V and 7 bases at J, with 10 bases between the two ends. Here the CDR3 reads CASSFRTENSPLHF. The CDR3 DNA reads as TGTGCCAGCAGCTTCAGGACAGAGAATTCACCCCTCCACTTT. The whole variable domain, filled in from reference TRBV7-2 and TRBJ1-6, reads GAGVSQSPSNKVTEKGKDVELRCDPISGHTALYWYRQSLGQGLEFLIYFQGNSAPDKSGLPSDRFSAERTGGSVSTLTIQRTQQEDSAVYLCASSFRTENSPLHFGNGTRLTVT.

With respect to this clone: The sample carries other DNA sequences with the same CDR3. This sequence joins TRBV29-1 and TRBJ2-7, with 15 bases identical to TRBD2. Per the germline V gene, CDR1 is SQVTM and CDR2 is ANQGSEA. The CDR3 is 14 residues long. V trimming: 3 bases; J trimming: 10 bases; junction bases outside the gene matches: 7. CDR3 sequence (DNA): TGCAGCGTTGAGGGACTAGCGGGAGGCGTCGAACAGTACTTC. It specifies CSVEGLAGGVEQYF.

This chain uses TRBV24-1 with TRBJ1-3; D ambiguous. Trimming pared 4 bases from V and 2 bases from J, leaving 5 bases between. There are 13 residues in the CDR3. Germline CDR1 is KGHDR and CDR2 is SFDVKD. The CDR3 here is CATSEGPGNTIYF. The CDR3 DNA reads as TGTGCCACCAGTGAAGGTCCTGGAAACACCATATATTTT.

This chain connects TRBV10-3 to TRBJ1-6; possible D gene TRBD1, 6 bases. Germline V gene sequence: CDR1 ENHRY, CDR2 SYGVKD. This CDR3 has 14 residues. V gave up 10 bases and J gave up 5 bases, with 15 bases separating them. The CDR3 spells CATRGQRDNSPLHF. The CDR3 DNA is TGTGCCACCCGTGGACAGCGAGATAATTCACCCCTCCACTTT.

A single count supports this clone. V usage is TRBV7-8 and J usage is TRBJ2-6; no firm D call. This CDR3 is built from 16 residues. Looked up from germline, CDR1 is SGHVS and CDR2 is FQNEAQ. V lost 1 base to trimming and J lost 2 bases, with 9 bases between them. The CDR3 coding sequence is TGTGCCAGCAGCTTAGTATCCAGGACTGGGGCCAACGTCCTGACTTTC. Amino acid sequence: CASSLVSRTGANVLTF.

V and J are TRBV12-3 or TRBV12-4 and TRBJ2-1; perhaps TRBD1 as D (6 bases). The V and J ends lost 6 bases and 4 bases respectively, with 10 bases between them. This CDR3 region has 13 residues. The CDR3 region is CASSQGFYNEQFF. CDR3 in DNA: TGTGCCAGCAGCCAGGGGTTTTACAATGAGCAGTTCTTC.

V is TRBV28 and J is TRBJ2-7; TRBD1 matches 9 bases. The V gene's germline CDR1 is MDHEN and CDR2 SYDVKM. CDR3 length: 14 residues. V dropped 7 bases and J dropped 7; count of bases not matched to a gene: 11. CDR3 DNA: TGTGCCAGCACCGATAGGACAGGGGTGGGGGAGCAGTACTTC. It yields the protein CASTDRTGVGEQYF.

The rearrangement joins TRBV9 to TRBJ2-5; weak D call: TRBD2 (6 bases). The length of the CDR3 is 16 residues. From germline, CDR1 is SGDLS and CDR2 YYNGEE. Deletions cut 0 bases from V and 5 bases from J, with 17 bases between. CDR3 sequence (DNA): TGTGCCAGCAGCGTAGGTTGGCTCGGGGGTGGTGAGACCCAGTACTTC. This encodes CASSVGWLGGGETQYF. The whole variable domain, remainder taken from reference TRBV9 and TRBJ2-5, is DSGVTQTPKHLITATGQRVTLRCSPRSGDLSVYWYQQSLDQGLQFLIQYYNGEERAKGNILERFSAQQFPDLHSELNLSSLELGDSALYFCASSVGWLGGGETQYFGPGTRLLVL.

This chain joins TRBV3-1 (or the pseudogene TRBV3-2) and TRBJ2-3, with 9 bases that match TRBD2. Losses at the gene ends were 0 bases for V and 10 bases for J; bases not matched to a gene: 8. Germline values: CDR1 LGHDT, CDR2 YNNKEL (reference sequence). The CDR3 sequence is 15 residues long. The CDR3 DNA reads TGTGCCAGCAGCCAAGATAGGCGGGAGGGGCGTGCGCAGTATTTT. Translation gives CASSQDRREGRAQYF.

The chain couples TRBV27 to TRBJ1-2; D is unresolved. Trimming took 2 bases from V and 3 from J, leaving 10 bases between them. From germline, CDR1 is MNHEY and CDR2 SMNVEV (reference sequence). This CDR3 has 14 residues. The CDR3 DNA reads TGTGCCAGCAGTTTACGTGGTAAGGACTATGGCTACACCTTC. It is translated as CASSLRGKDYGYTF.

The CDR3 region has the DNA TGTGCCAGCAGTTTGACGGGACTGAACACTGAAGCTTTCTTT. This sequence encodes CASSLTGLNTEAFF. The chain is built from TRBV27 and TRBJ1-1, with D perhaps matching TRBD1 (5 bases). Germline assignment: CDR1 MNHEY and CDR2 SMNVEV (reference sequence). The CDR3 contains 14 residues. The V and J ends lost 3 bases and 0 bases respectively, with 8 bases between them.

CDR3 in amino acids: CASRPTGTFSYEQYF. The CDR3 coding sequence is TGTGCCAGCCGCCCCACCGGGACATTTTCCTACGAGCAGTACTTC. This chain links TRBV28 with TRBJ2-7; possible D gene TRBD1, 6 bases. Germline-derived CDR1 and CDR2 are MDHEN and SYDVKM. V was cut by 8 bases and J by 1 base, with 18 bases left in between. This CDR3 has 15 residues.

The chain recombines TRBV10-1 with TRBJ2-1; a possible D gene is TRBD1 (6 bases). The germline V gene encodes CDR1 WNHNN and CDR2 SYGVQD (reference sequence). Trimming took 5 bases from V and 6 from J, leaving 17 bases between them. CDR3 length equals 15 residues. Written as DNA, the CDR3 is TGCGCCAGCAGTCATTCAGGGGCCTCTAGCAATGAGCAGTTCTTC. Protein product: CASSHSGASSNEQFF.

The chain has TRBV27 and TRBJ2-7; 8 bases line up with TRBD2. The CDR3 contains 15 residues. V was pared by 3 bases and J by 6 bases, with 10 bases of the junction left unmatched. Per the germline V gene, CDR1 is MNHEY and CDR2 is SMNVEV (reference sequence). DNA of the CDR3: TGTGCCAGCAGTTTCTCGGTAGCGGGAAGATCCGAGCAGTACTTC. Amino acid sequence: CASSFSVAGRSEQYF.

The chain carries TRBV18 and TRBJ2-7, with 7 nucleotides matching TRBD2. This CDR3 is built from 14 residues. Germline V gene sequence: CDR1 KGHSH, CDR2 LQKENI. V was clipped by 6 bases and J by 3 bases; unmatched bases: 8. CDR3 region: CASSDGGNNYEQYF. CDR3 coding DNA: TGTGCCAGCTCGGACGGGGGGAACAACTACGAGCAGTACTTC.

The genes are TRBV19 and TRBJ2-7; weak D call: TRBD2 (6 bases). Looked up from germline, CDR1 is LNHDA and CDR2 is SQIVND (reference sequence). Trimming stripped 4 bases from V and 6 bases from J, with 10 bases between. The CDR3 is 12 residues long. CDR3 nucleotide sequence: TGTGCCAGTAGTACCTCGGGGGTCGAGCAGTACTTC. Protein: CASSTSGVEQYF.

The rearrangement links TRBV28 to TRBJ1-2; tentatively, D is TRBD1 (5 bases). The CDR3 is 16 amino acids. The V end was cut by 5 bases, the J end by 2 bases, with 18 bases between. CDR1 and CDR2 from the germline V gene are MDHEN and SYDVKM. In nucleotides, the CDR3 is TGTGCCAGCAGTCCATATCAGCGCAGGGACAACTATGGCTACACCTTC. As protein: CASSPYQRRDNYGYTF.

The chain employs TRBV9 and TRBJ1-1, with D possibly matching TRBD1 (5 bases). Germline values: CDR1 SGDLS, CDR2 YYNGEE. CDR3 length: 13 amino acids. The V and J ends lost 4 bases and 4 bases respectively, with 11 bases between them. CDR3 residues: CASSLGVGTEAFF. The CDR3 nucleotides read TGTGCCAGCAGCTTAGGGGTCGGCACTGAAGCTTTCTTT. Together with reference TRBV9 and TRBJ1-1, the CDR3 gives the full variable domain: DSGVTQTPKHLITATGQRVTLRCSPRSGDLSVYWYQQSLDQGLQFLIQYYNGEERAKGNILERFSAQQFPDLHSELNLSSLELGDSALYFCASSLGVGTEAFFGQGTRLTVV.

The rearrangement uses TRBV9 and TRBJ2-2, with D tentatively TRBD1 or TRBD2 (5 bases each). The CDR3 has 15 amino acids. Germline V gene lookup returns CDR1 SGDLS and CDR2 YYNGEE. V was shortened by 0 bases and J by 1 base, with 7 bases between the two germline ends. The CDR3 DNA is TGTGCCAGCAGCGTAGTTGGGGGGAACACCGGGGAGCTGTTTTTT. Translating it yields CASSVVGGNTGELFF.

This sequence joins TRBV28 and TRBJ1-2, with D unresolved. The germline V gene encodes CDR1 MDHEN and CDR2 SYDVKM. Deletions cut 5 bases from V and 4 bases from J, with 11 bases between. The CDR3 loop spans 13 amino acids. This chain's CDR3 is CASSPPGPYGYTF. The CDR3 DNA sequence: TGTGCCAGCAGTCCCCCGGGCCCCTATGGCTACACCTTC.

This rearrangement joins TRBV2 to TRBJ1-5; no clear D gene. Trimming shortened V by 4 bases and J by 4 bases, and 11 bases separated the two germline ends. Germline CDR1 is SNHLY and CDR2 is FYNNEI. The CDR3 covers 14 residues. Written as DNA, the CDR3 is TGTGCCAGCAGTGTGTCCTGGAGAAATCAGCCCCAGCATTTT. Amino acids: CASSVSWRNQPQHF.

The V and J genes are TRBV18 and TRBJ2-7; D is perhaps TRBD2 (6 bases). The germline V gene has CDR1 KGHSH and CDR2 LQKENI. The length of the CDR3 is 17 residues. Trimming cost V 0 bases and J 3 bases, with 18 bases left between them. CDR3 nucleotide sequence: TGTGCCAGCTCACCACCGTTCCTCGGGGGAGCAAGCTACGAGCAGTACTTC. Translated, it gives CASSPPFLGGASYEQYF.

This chain uses TRBV27 with TRBJ1-5; D gene uncertain. V dropped 5 bases and J dropped 6 bases, with 23 bases sitting between them. This CDR3 is built from 17 residues. From germline, CDR1 is MNHEY and CDR2 SMNVEV (reference sequence). CDR3 sequence reads: CASSPRDNSRGGQPQHF. The CDR3 DNA follows: TGTGCCAGCAGTCCCCGAGACAACTCTAGAGGCGGTCAGCCCCAGCATTTT.

The chain recombines TRBV28 with TRBJ1-3; 8 bases are shared with TRBD1. The CDR3 runs 13 residues. Germline CDR1 and CDR2: MDHEN and SYDVKM. V lost 6 bases, J lost 2 bases, and 0 bases stayed unmatched. The CDR3 DNA follows: TGTGCCAGCAGCAGGGGGCCTGGAAACACCATATATTTT. It yields the protein CASSRGPGNTIYF. Supplemented by reference TRBV28 and TRBJ1-3, the full variable domain reads DVKVTQSSRYLVKRTGEKVFLECVQDMDHENMFWYRQDPGLGLRLIYFSYDVKMKEKGDIPEGYSVSREKKERFSLILESASTNQTSMYLCASSRGPGNTIYFGEGSWLTVV.

The V call is TRBV30, the J call TRBJ2-7; D tentatively reads TRBD1 or TRBD2 (5 bases each). V lost 2 bases and J 3 bases, leaving 11 bases between the germline ends. The CDR3 is made up of 13 amino acids. CDR1 is GTSNPN, CDR2 SVGIG, per germline (reference sequence). The CDR3 spells CAWSWDENYEQYF. The CDR3 DNA reads as TGTGCCTGGAGTTGGGACGAGAACTACGAGCAGTACTTC.